This passage covers 19 T cell receptor beta chains from one sample sequenced in a study of shared clonotypes between healthy human individuals. Naive CD8 cells, CD45RO-negative and positively selected for CCR7, excluded terminally differentiated effector memory CD45RA+ cells. The data were produced by immunoSEQ multiplex PCR, yet TCRdb's version contains in-frame clones alone and is incomplete. The repertoire consists of about 2.1 million clones, with 85% to 95% occurring once and the leading ten covering 1.5% to 2%. The sequenced material came from naive CD8+ T cells from PBMCs. The source is a man between 18 and 35 years old in good health. Some clones in this sample may be carry-over from other donors' samples.

The chain uses TRBV6-4 and TRBJ1-1; 10 bases match TRBD1. Germline CDR1 reads MRHNA; CDR2 reads SNTAGT. V was pared by 6 bases and J by 1 base, with 8 bases of the junction left unmatched. The CDR3 runs to 16 residues. CDR3: CASSPTGGAENTEAFF. The CDR3, as DNA: TGTGCCAGCAGCCCGACAGGGGGCGCAGAGAACACTGAAGCTTTCTTT.

The chain recombines TRBV27 with TRBJ2-1, with 7 bases lining up with TRBD1. The CDR3 length is 20 residues. J lost 8 bases, V lost 6 bases, and 28 bases had no gene match. Germline V lookup: CDR1 MNHEY, CDR2 SMNVEV (reference sequence). The CDR3 DNA reads TGTGCCAGCAGACTAACAGGGGTCCCGCGGCTAGTCGAAAATGGCTATGAGCAGTTCTTC. Its protein product is CASRLTGVPRLVENGYEQFF.

The rearrangement uses TRBV10-3 and TRBJ2-5; a possible D gene is TRBD2 (6 bases). Germline V gene data show CDR1 as ENHRY and CDR2 as SYGVKD. The germline V and J ends were trimmed by 6 bases and 1 base, with 18 bases remaining between them. The CDR3 extends over 16 amino acids. CDR3 in DNA: TGTGCCATCAGCCGCGGGGATTTAATCTCCCAAGAGACCCAGTACTTC. Amino acid sequence: CAISRGDLISQETQYF.

The chain is built from TRBV27 and TRBJ1-5; 11 bases line up with TRBD1. V shed 4 bases and J 4 bases; nucleotides not matched to a gene: 9. CDR3 length equals 17 residues. Germline V lookup: CDR1 MNHEY, CDR2 SMNVEV (reference sequence). The CDR3 DNA follows: TGTGCCAGCAGTTCCCTACTGGACAGGGGGCGTAATCAGCCCCAGCATTTT. It yields the protein CASSSLLDRGRNQPQHF.

The rearrangement joins TRBV7-8 to TRBJ2-3, with D perhaps matching TRBD1 (6 bases). V lost 6 bases and J lost 1, with 8 bases in between. The CDR3 runs to 13 residues. Germline CDR1 is SGHVS and CDR2 is FQNEAQ. CDR3 DNA: TGTGCCAGCAGGGACAGACGCACAGATACGCAGTATTTT. It yields the protein CASRDRRTDTQYF.

The V gene is TRBV28, the J gene TRBJ2-7; the D gene is possibly TRBD2 (7 bases). Germline values: CDR1 MDHEN, CDR2 SYDVKM. Between the trimmed V and J ends, which lost 2 bases and 4 bases, there was a span of 18 bases. This CDR3 region has 16 residues. This CDR3 reads CASSLRGTKFPYEQYF. CDR3 coding DNA: TGTGCCAGCAGTTTAAGGGGGACTAAGTTTCCTTACGAGCAGTACTTC. Variable domain in full (rest from reference TRBV28 and TRBJ2-7): DVKVTQSSRYLVKRTGEKVFLECVQDMDHENMFWYRQDPGLGLRLIYFSYDVKMKEKGDIPEGYSVSREKKERFSLILESASTNQTSMYLCASSLRGTKFPYEQYFGPGTRLTVT.

The chain joins TRBV6-1 to TRBJ2-3, with D perhaps matching TRBD1 (5 bases). The CDR3 covers 15 residues. Trimming left V 1 base short and J 1 base short, with 9 bases between. Germline CDR1 and CDR2: MNHNS and SASEGT. The CDR3 DNA reads as TGTGCCAGCAGTGAAGTCAGGGTTGGCACAGATACGCAGTATTTT. Translation: CASSEVRVGTDTQYF.

This clone was detected once. V is TRBV11-3 and J is TRBJ2-5; D may match TRBD1 or TRBD2 (5 bases each). Trimming took 1 base from V and 5 from J, leaving 11 bases between them. In germline, CDR1 is SGHNT, CDR2 YENEEA. The CDR3 length is 14 residues. The CDR3 region is CASSLGGFGETQYF. The DNA of the CDR3 is TGTGCCAGCAGCTTAGGGGGGTTCGGGGAGACCCAGTACTTC.

The rearrangement links TRBV15 to TRBJ2-7; 11 bases fit TRBD2. Trimming cost V 5 bases and J 2 bases; bases outside gene matches: 2. The CDR3 totals 14 residues. From germline, CDR1 is LNHNV and CDR2 YYDKDF (reference sequence). The CDR3 coding sequence is TGTGCCACCAGCCAGGGACTAGCGGCCTACGAGCAGTACTTC. It codes for CATSQGLAAYEQYF.

V is TRBV10-3 and J is TRBJ2-1, with D tentatively TRBD1 or TRBD2 (5 bases each). The CDR3 is 14 amino acids. Germline values: CDR1 ENHRY, CDR2 SYGVKD. V was trimmed by 3 bases and J by 10 bases, leaving 16 bases between them. The CDR3 loop is CAISEPGPPHEQFF. In DNA, the CDR3 is TGTGCCATCAGTGAACCGGGACCGCCACACGAGCAGTTCTTC.

The chain is built from TRBV27 and TRBJ2-7; D is possibly TRBD2 (6 bases). Per the germline V gene, CDR1 is MNHEY and CDR2 is SMNVEV (reference sequence). The germline V and J ends were trimmed by 3 bases and 3 bases, with 12 bases remaining between them. This CDR3 is 14 amino acids long. In nucleotides, the CDR3 is TGTGCCAGCAGTTTTGCGGGGAGTGGCTACGAGCAGTACTTC. Translation: CASSFAGSGYEQYF.

This clone was seen a handful of times. The gene calls are TRBV6-1 and TRBJ1-2, with unresolved D. Trimming cost V 2 bases and J 5 bases, with 9 bases left between them. Germline lookup yields CDR1 MNHNS and CDR2 SASEGT. CDR3 length equals 13 residues. Here the CDR3 reads CASSEPASYGYTF. The CDR3 DNA follows: TGTGCCAGCAGTGAACCAGCGTCTTATGGCTACACCTTC.

As regards this clone: Within the sample, other DNA sequences also encode this same CDR3. This rearrangement joins TRBV28 to TRBJ2-3; weak D call: TRBD2 (6 bases). Germline lookup yields CDR1 MDHEN and CDR2 SYDVKM. V was trimmed by 2 bases and J by 3 bases, leaving 12 bases between them. This CDR3 region has 15 residues. The CDR3 spells CASSLGAGRTDTQYF. CDR3 DNA sequence: TGTGCCAGCAGTTTAGGGGCAGGGAGGACAGATACGCAGTATTTT.

This chain links TRBV6-6 with TRBJ2-7; D is unclear. Deletions cut 0 bases from V and 3 bases from J, with 12 bases between. This CDR3 is built from 15 residues. Germline values: CDR1 MNHNY, CDR2 SVGAGI (reference sequence). The CDR3 nucleotides are TGTGCCAGCAGTTACTCGATCGGGTTAGACTACGAGCAGTACTTC. Amino acids: CASSYSIGLDYEQYF.

The V gene is TRBV13, the J gene TRBJ2-5; a weak D match, TRBD2 (6 bases). The CDR3 loop spans 15 amino acids. V was shortened by 0 bases and J by 0 bases, with 8 bases between the two germline ends. Germline assignment: CDR1 PRHDT and CDR2 FYEKMQ (reference sequence). The CDR3 loop reads CASSLGGGYQETQYF. The CDR3 DNA sequence: TGTGCCAGCAGCTTAGGCGGGGGTTACCAAGAGACCCAGTACTTC.

V is TRBV27 and J is TRBJ1-2; D gene unclear. CDR1 and CDR2 from the germline V gene are MNHEY and SMNVEV (reference sequence). The CDR3 consists of 14 residues. V was shortened by 5 bases and J by 2 bases, with 12 bases between the two germline ends. CDR3 DNA sequence: TGTGCCAGCAGTATTCGGGCCGAAAACTATGGCTACACCTTC. As protein: CASSIRAENYGYTF.

The chain employs TRBV7-9 and TRBJ1-3; 8 bases line up with TRBD1. Germline CDR1 reads SEHNR; CDR2 reads FQNEAQ (reference sequence). Losses at the gene ends were 5 bases for V and 1 base for J; bases not matched to a gene: 4. CDR3 size: 15 residues. The chain's CDR3 is CASSAQGASGNTIYF. In nucleotides, the CDR3 is TGTGCCAGCAGCGCCCAGGGGGCTTCTGGAAACACCATATATTTT. The whole variable domain, filled in from reference TRBV7-9 and TRBJ1-3, reads DTGVSQNPRHKITKRGQNVTFRCDPISEHNRLYWYRQTLGQGPEFLTYFQNEAQLEKSRLLSDRFSAERPKGSFSTLEIQRTEQGDSAMYLCASSAQGASGNTIYFGEGSWLTVV.

The V and J genes are TRBV11-2 and TRBJ2-1; TRBD2 agrees at 9 bases. V gave up 2 bases and J gave up 5 bases; unmatched junction bases: 1. This CDR3 is 14 amino acids long. CDR1 is SGHAT, CDR2 FQNNGV, per germline. The CDR3 loop reads CASSLSGRNNEQFF. The CDR3 region has the DNA TGTGCCAGCAGCTTAAGCGGGAGGAACAATGAGCAGTTCTTC.

The table lists this clone with a count of one. This chain links TRBV27 with TRBJ2-1; either TRBD1 or TRBD2 may supply D (5 bases each). Germline V gene lookup returns CDR1 MNHEY and CDR2 SMNVEV (reference sequence). This CDR3 is built from 21 residues. V lost 0 bases to trimming and J lost 0 bases, with 24 bases between them. The CDR3 spells CASSLSVGAMITLSSYNEQFF. The CDR3 DNA is TGTGCCAGCAGTTTATCCGTCGGGGCTATGATCACCCTTAGCTCCTACAATGAGCAGTTCTTC.